This note documents a single T cell receptor (beta chain) sequence. This clone was found once. What this receptor recognizes is not known. There are no base qualities to consult, and no much larger clone falls within one base. The sample is drawn from a study of control samples from healthy donors and cancer patients (dated by TCRdb to 2018 to 2020). Libraries were constructed by the immunoSEQ multiplex PCR assay. Not all clones reach the TCRdb copy of this immuneACCESS table, which keeps in-frame sequences only. Checked studies attribute under half of the gap to unresolved V genes and leave the rest unexplained. The sample table shows 110,000 to 150,000 clones, and roughly nine tenths are seen once. The ten largest make up under 9% of the sample. Including cysteine and phenylalanine, the CDR3 has 13 amino acids. CDR3 DNA is the only sequence kept; it has 39 bases, read in frame from the first base. Looking up the germline V gene yields CDR1 SGHRS and CDR2 YFSETQ. Germline trimming: 3 bases from V, 5 bases from J; junction bases outside gene matches: 4.

The sample consisted of blood. This receptor was taken from a man between 18 and 35 years old in good health. This chain joins TRBV5-1 to TRBJ2-5, with 7 junctional bases fitting TRBD1. The CDR3: CASSWDSRETQYF. The nucleotide sequence reads TGCGCCAGCAGCTGGGACAGCAGGGAGACCCAGTACTTC.